The sequence of this T cell receptor (beta chain) was determined in a study of blood T cell repertoires in COVID-19. Study-wide background: The samples span acute and convalescent COVID-19 from the United States, Italy and Spain.

As handled by the study authors: Estimation of nucleated cell counts relied on the amplification of reference gene primers. Produced via immunoSEQ multiplex PCR; TCRdb's table is partial and in-frame only. V, J and clone size were drawn from that table, and D and trimming were deduced from the DNA. The table has about 370,000 clones, 85% to 90% seen once. Germline V gene data show CDR1 as SGDLS and CDR2 as YYNGEE. V dropped 0 bases and J dropped 14 bases, with 15 bases sitting between them. The CDR3 has 14 residues. Everyone who took part was roughly 18 to 89 years old, and they came from 24 US areas.

The sequencing input was PBMCs or T cells enriched from blood (not recorded which). This receptor was identified in a man in his late teens or twenties who had recovered from COVID-19. V gene TRBV9 combines with J gene TRBJ1-6, with unresolved D. For the CDR3, the DNA is TGTGCCAGCAGCGTAGACCCTCTCGAGTTCACCCTCCACTTT. Residues: CASSVDPLEFTLHF.